This T cell receptor (beta chain) was sequenced for a study of blood T cell repertoires in COVID-19. The wider study: The United States, Italy and Spain supplied acute and convalescent COVID-19 samples. Sources were T cells, B-cell-depleted T cells, or PBMCs; the material itself was cDNA or gDNA.

The data were produced by immunoSEQ multiplex PCR, yet TCRdb's version contains in-frame clones alone and is incomplete. The sample has about 150,000 clones, about 90% seen once. The CDR3 is 17 amino acids. Germline CDR1 SGHAT, CDR2 FQNNGV. Trimming took 5 bases from V and 2 from J; bases not matched to a gene: 11. This chain connects TRBV11-2 to TRBJ2-3, with TRBD2 matching over 9 bases. Sequenced: peripheral blood. The clonotype comes from a man in his fifties who had recovered from COVID-19. The CDR3 sequence is CASSGRGGRIYTDTQYF. The CDR3 region has the DNA TGTGCCAGCAGCGGGCGGGGGGGCCGGATCTACACAGATACGCAGTATTTT.